The 10 T cell receptor beta chains given below trace back to one sample, sequenced in a study of cytomegalovirus exposure and HLA in healthy donors. The PCR ran on 60 Vbeta and 13 Jbeta primers. Using immunoSEQ multiplex PCR, the repertoire was profiled, and TCRdb retains in-frame clones only, with some absent. The sample has 150,000 to 180,000 clones, 75% to 85% seen once. The specimen sequenced was PBMCs. The origin of the receptors is a man under 40 in good health and CMV-seropositive.

Here the CDR3 reads CASSARTGSGNTIYF. CDR3 nucleotide sequence: TGTGCCAGCAGCGCTCGGACAGGTTCTGGAAACACCATATATTTT. This chain joins TRBV9 and TRBJ1-3; TRBD1 aligns across 7 bases. V dropped 3 bases and J dropped 1; count of bases not matched to a gene: 4. This CDR3 has 15 residues. Germline assignment: CDR1 SGDLS and CDR2 YYNGEE.

This clone came up a few times. The J gene is TRBJ2-2, the V gene TRBV19, with TRBD2 identical over 7 bases. The J segment lost 5 bases and the V segment lost 7 bases, leaving 13 bases of the junction unmatched. Germline V gene sequence: CDR1 LNHDA, CDR2 SQIVND (reference sequence). This CDR3 has 16 residues. This CDR3 reads CASTTSLGGRTGELFF. The CDR3 nucleotides read TGTGCCAGTACCACCTCGTTGGGGGGGAGAACCGGGGAGCTGTTTTTT.

CDR3 nucleotides: TGCGCCAGCAGCTTCGAGGGGGAAGAGACCCAGTACTTC. It codes for CASSFEGEETQYF. The V call is TRBV5-1, the J call TRBJ2-5; D perhaps matches TRBD1 (6 bases). Trimming left V 2 bases short and J 3 bases short, with 8 bases between. The CDR3 is made up of 13 amino acids. CDR1 and CDR2 from the germline V gene are SGHRS and YFSETQ.

This clone was picked up one time. This rearrangement joins TRBV27 to TRBJ1-2, with D possibly matching TRBD1 (5 bases). This CDR3 has 14 residues. Per the germline V gene, CDR1 is MNHEY and CDR2 is SMNVEV (reference sequence). Trimming removed 5 bases from V and 5 bases from J, with 15 bases in between. CDR3 amino acids: CASSRSRDSYGYTF. In DNA, the CDR3 is TGTGCCAGCAGTCGATCCCGGGACTCTTATGGCTACACCTTC.

The V call is TRBV4-1, the J call TRBJ2-7, with TRBD1 matching over 9 bases. V trimming: 0 bases; J trimming: 2 bases; junction bases outside the gene matches: 5. Germline V lookup: CDR1 MGHRA, CDR2 YSYEKL. The CDR3 is 16 residues long. The CDR3 DNA reads TGCGCCAGCAGCCAAGAAGGGACAGGGCCTCCCTACGAGCAGTACTTC. Its protein is CASSQEGTGPPYEQYF.

The CDR3, as DNA: TGTGCCTGGAGTATCGGGACTTTTTACGAGCAGTACTTC. Translating it yields CAWSIGTFYEQYF. This chain uses TRBV30 with TRBJ2-7; D is possibly TRBD2 (6 bases). The V end lost 2 bases, the J end lost 4 bases, and 12 bases lay between the germline ends. Germline loops: CDR1 GTSNPN, CDR2 SVGIG (reference sequence). The CDR3 length is 13 residues.

The chain has TRBV6-5 and TRBJ2-5, with TRBD2 as a possible D gene (6 bases). The J call may not be correct, given that the DNA end is closer to TRBJ2-7. CDR1 MNHEY and CDR2 SVGAGI come from the germline V gene. The CDR3 covers 13 residues. The CDR3 sequence: CASRRDGAYEQYF. The CDR3 nucleotides read TGTGCCAGCCGGCGGGACGGAGCCTACGAGCAGTACTTC.

The rearrangement uses TRBV11-2 and TRBJ1-1; D not certain. V lost 3 bases, J lost 0 bases, and 5 bases lay in between. The CDR3 consists of 13 residues. Germline CDR1 and CDR2: SGHAT and FQNNGV. This CDR3 is CASSFNLNTEAFF. DNA for the CDR3: TGTGCCAGCAGCTTTAATTTGAACACTGAAGCTTTCTTT.

This chain links TRBV10-3 with TRBJ1-1, with D perhaps TRBD1 (5 bases). Between the trimmed V and J ends, which lost 5 bases and 4 bases, there was a span of 17 bases. The germline gives CDR1 ENHRY, CDR2 SYGVKD. This CDR3 contains 15 residues. The DNA of the CDR3 is TGTGCCATCAGTACCGGGGGGGGGTTGGGCACTGAAGCTTTCTTT. Amino acid sequence: CAISTGGGLGTEAFF.

This chain uses TRBV6-6 with TRBJ1-1; D not certain. This CDR3 has 13 amino acids. Looked up from germline, CDR1 is MNHNY and CDR2 is SVGAGI (reference sequence). The germline V and J ends were trimmed by 3 bases and 3 bases, with 8 bases remaining between them. Here the CDR3 DNA reads TGTGCCAGCAGTTATACGCGGGACACTGAAGCTTTCTTT. Amino acid sequence: CASSYTRDTEAFF.